One sample yielded the 12 T cell receptor beta chains listed below, sequenced in a study of spatial heterogeneity in lung cancer. Study-wide findings and caveats: One measure, the expanded intratumoral alpha and beta TCR count, tracked tumor mutation counts.

Each CDR3 protein gets one entry after TCRdb re-called the 5' RACE reads with MiXCR. Seen here are 9,200 or so distinct CDR3 sequences, 5% observed once, and the top ten hold 13% to 15%. Time point noted: sample taken at primary tumor resection. These receptors have no known antigen. Specimen: lung tumor tissue, collected at surgery. The receptors come from a female donor with early-stage non-small cell lung cancer.

CDR3 amino acids: CASSLGVDTQYF. The CDR3 bases are TGTGCCAGCAGCTTAGGAGTGGATACGCAGTATTTT. The chain carries TRBV11-2 and TRBJ2-3; D is ambiguous. The germline V gene has CDR1 SGHAT and CDR2 FQNNGV. The CDR3 is 12 amino acids. V was shortened by 1 base and J by 6 bases, with 5 bases between the two germline ends.

The table lists this clonotype with many counts. This sequence joins TRBV4-1 and TRBJ2-7; 7 bases map to TRBD2. Germline trimming cut 4 bases from V and 2 bases from J; bases unmatched to any gene: 5. Germline V gene lookup returns CDR1 MGHRA and CDR2 YSYEKL. This CDR3 region has 14 residues. The CDR3 DNA sequence: TGCGCCAGCAGCCCCATAGCGGGTCCCTACGAGCAGTACTTC. This sequence encodes CASSPIAGPYEQYF.

Only a few counts were recorded for this clonotype. A much larger clone differs by one base, so this may be a read error. CDR3: CASSVGGQYF. Here the CDR3 DNA reads TGTGCCAGCAGTGTAGGCGGGCAGTACTTC. The chain has TRBV2 and TRBJ2-7; no reliable D call. Germline CDR1 SNHLY, CDR2 FYNNEI. This CDR3 contains 10 residues. V dropped 4 bases and J dropped 9 bases, with 7 bases sitting between them. Combining the CDR3 with reference TRBV2 and TRBJ2-7 gives the whole variable domain EPEVTQTPSHQVTQMGQEVILRCVPISNHLYFYWYRQILGQKVEFLVSFYNNEISEKSEIFDDQFSVERPDGSNFTLKIRSTKLEDSAMYFCASSVGGQYFGPGTRLTVT.

Many counts were recorded for this clonotype. The rearrangement uses TRBV30 and TRBJ1-1; D perhaps matches TRBD1 (6 bases). Germline V gene data show CDR1 as GTSNPN and CDR2 as SVGIG (reference sequence). This CDR3 has 12 amino acids. V lost 6 bases, J lost 1 base, and 9 bases lay in between. CDR3 sequence reads: CACQGQNTEAFF. In DNA form, the CDR3 reads TGTGCCTGCCAGGGACAGAACACTGAAGCTTTCTTT.

This clonotype was observed a few times. The chain employs TRBV12-3 or TRBV12-4 and TRBJ1-4; D is perhaps TRBD1 (6 bases). The V end lost 8 bases, the J end lost 2 bases, and 9 bases lay between the germline ends. The CDR3 runs to 13 residues. CDR3 residues: CASGTLTNEKLFF. In DNA, the CDR3 is TGTGCCAGCGGGACACTGACTAATGAAAAACTGTTTTTT.

This clonotype is categorized as medium-sized. The chain links TRBV20-1 to TRBJ2-3; unclear D gene. Germline V lookup: CDR1 DFQATT, CDR2 SNEGSKA (reference sequence). Trimming took off 3 bases at V and 2 bases at J, with 15 bases between the two ends. This CDR3 has 15 residues. The CDR3 nucleotides are TGCAGTGCTAGGGGTCTAGAAAGGTACACAGATACGCAGTATTTT. This translates into CSARGLERYTDTQYF.

This clonotype was counted many times. This rearrangement joins TRBV18 to TRBJ1-1; D is uncertain. From germline, CDR1 is KGHSH and CDR2 LQKENI. The CDR3 totals 14 residues. V was cut by 2 bases and J by 1 base, with 8 bases left in between. DNA for the CDR3: TGTGCCAGCTCACCAAGATACCCGAACACTGAAGCTTTCTTT. Translated, it gives CASSPRYPNTEAFF. Together with reference TRBV18 and TRBJ1-1, the CDR3 gives the full variable domain: NAGVMQNPRHLVRRRGQEARLRCSPMKGHSHVYWYRQLPEEGLKFMVYLQKENIIDESGMPKERFSAEFPKEGPSILRIQQVVRGDSAAYFCASSPRYPNTEAFFGQGTRLTVV.

In its sample, this clonotype was seen many times. V is TRBV5-4 and J is TRBJ2-5, with D uncertain. The V end lost 4 bases, the J end lost 5 bases, and 21 bases lay between the germline ends. Germline CDR1 reads SGHNT; CDR2 reads YYREEE (reference sequence). The CDR3 has 16 amino acids. The CDR3 loop reads CASSVDESRVVETQYF. CDR3 coding DNA: TGTGCCAGCAGCGTGGACGAGTCTAGGGTGGTGGAGACCCAGTACTTC.

Ten or more counts support this clonotype. This chain uses TRBV29-1 with TRBJ2-3; 9 nucleotides align to TRBD2. The V segment lost 6 bases and the J segment 4 bases; nucleotides outside the gene matches: 14. The CDR3 sequence is 16 residues long. Germline V gene lookup returns CDR1 SQVTM and CDR2 ANQGSEA. CDR3 residues: CSVARLAGEGSDTQYF. As DNA, the CDR3 is TGCAGCGTCGCAAGATTAGCGGGAGAGGGGTCAGATACGCAGTATTTT.

This clonotype was seen ten or more times. One end of the junction is discordant with germline, which a read error may explain. V gene TRBV28 combines with J gene TRBJ1-2; unclear D gene. Germline V gene sequence: CDR1 MDHEN, CDR2 SYDVKM. CDR3 length equals 11 residues. The CDR3 region is CASSPKYGYNF. The CDR3 DNA follows: TGTGCCAGCAGCCCTAAGTATGGCTACAACTTC.

The sample holds many counts of this clonotype. The chain has TRBV12-3 or TRBV12-4 and TRBJ2-1; 11 positions match TRBD2. V gave up 6 bases and J gave up 2 bases; unmatched junction bases: 6. This CDR3 spans 16 amino acids. CDR3 residues: CASSPRLAGTYNEQFF. The CDR3 DNA reads as TGTGCCAGCAGCCCCCGACTAGCGGGGACCTACAATGAGCAGTTCTTC.

This clonotype has ten or more counts. This sequence joins TRBV5-1 and TRBJ2-2; possible D gene TRBD2, 5 bases. Germline CDR1 SGHRS, CDR2 YFSETQ. Trimming cost V 3 bases and J 1 base, with 10 bases left between them. This CDR3 comprises 15 residues. CDR3 loop: CASSSWTENTGELFF. Here the CDR3 DNA reads TGCGCCAGCAGCTCCTGGACTGAGAACACCGGGGAGCTGTTTTTT.